Presented here are 8 T cell receptor beta chains from one specimen sequenced in a study of T cells in Graves' hyperthyroidism and ophthalmopathy (dated by TCRdb to the late 2010s). Libraries came from multiplex PCR. The run used an Illumina HiSeq 2000. Amplification of TCR beta CDR3 regions was carried out from RNA transcripts. A first-round RT-PCR of the TCR CDR3 used the HTBI primer set with the Qiagen OneStep RT-PCR kit. TCRdb reworked the public reads: Q25 trimming with fastp, MiXCR clone assembly, productive beta chains retained. Every entry covers one CDR3 protein and lists the most common genes and DNA from its rows. The sample has around 360,000 distinct CDR3 sequences on record, 12% to 15% of them singletons. The ten largest clones represent roughly a fifth of the sample. Sequencing was performed on blood. These receptors were obtained from a woman aged 60-75 years with Graves' ophthalmopathy.

The chain links TRBV2 to TRBJ2-6, with D hard to call. The V and J ends lost 10 bases and 2 bases respectively, with 9 bases between them. Germline V lookup: CDR1 SNHLY, CDR2 FYNNEI. This CDR3 is 13 amino acids long. The CDR3 DNA is TGTGCCACCAACAGAGCTGGGGCCAACGTCCTGACTTTC. Translating gives CATNRAGANVLTF.

The CDR3 is CAWSRDSFYGYTF. CDR3 DNA sequence: TGTGCCTGGTCCCGGGACAGTTTCTATGGCTACACCTTC. This chain connects TRBV30 to TRBJ1-2; 7 nucleotides line up with TRBD1. V shed 5 bases, J shed 4 bases, and the junction held 7 bases outside the gene matches. This CDR3 has 13 residues. CDR1 and CDR2 (germline): GTSNPN, SVGIG (reference sequence).

This clonotype was seen once. Just one base apart from a much larger clone, this may be a read error. The chain couples TRBV6-1 to TRBJ2-1, with 10 bases identical to TRBD1. The CDR3 is 16 amino acids. Germline V gives CDR1 MNHNS, CDR2 SASEGT. Here the CDR3 DNA reads TGTGCCAGCAGTGAGACAGGGGGCGCGTCCTACAATGAGCAGTCCTTC. Its protein product is CASSETGGASYNEQSF.

About this clonotype: A read error may account for a junction end that differs from germline. The chain uses TRBV28 and TRBJ2-1; 9 positions match TRBD2. The CDR3 spans 18 residues. Germline V gives CDR1 MDHEN, CDR2 SYDVKM. CDR3 protein: CASSYSGSPSMGYNEQSF. CDR3 nucleotides: TGTGCCAGCAGTTATAGCGGGAGTCCGTCGATGGGCTACAATGAGCAGTCCTTC.

This clonotype was counted only a few times. The chain uses TRBV12-3 or TRBV12-4 and TRBJ2-2; D remains ambiguous. The CDR3 has 11 residues. V lost 6 bases, J lost 7 bases, and 6 bases lay in between. The DNA of the CDR3 is TGTGCCAGCAGCTTTATCGGGGAGCTGTTTTTT. It codes for CASSFIGELFF.

The J gene is TRBJ2-6, the V gene TRBV20-1, with 7 bases fitting TRBD1. Losses at the gene ends were 7 bases for V and 0 bases for J; bases not matched to a gene: 9. Looked up from germline, CDR1 is DFQATT and CDR2 is SNEGSKA (reference sequence). The CDR3 has 16 amino acids. CDR3 in DNA: TGCAGTGTTTCGGACAGGCCTAGCTCTGGGGCCAACGTCCTGACTTTC. Translation: CSVSDRPSSGANVLTF.

The chain is built from TRBV29-1 and TRBJ2-2; D assignment may be TRBD1 or TRBD2 (5 bases each). Trimming left V 6 bases short and J 3 bases short, with 11 bases between. The CDR3 runs to 13 residues. The germline CDR1 and CDR2 sequences are SQVTM and ANQGSEA. The CDR3 DNA reads TGCAGCGTCTCCGGGACCTACACCGGGGAGCTGTTTTTT. Its translation is CSVSGTYTGELFF.

Ten or more counts support this clonotype. This chain joins TRBV18 and TRBJ2-3; unclear D gene. The germline V gene encodes CDR1 KGHSH and CDR2 LQKENI. CDR3 length: 14 residues. V was cut by 2 bases and J by 9 bases, with 15 bases left in between. The CDR3 here is CASSPGEWAKTQYF. CDR3 coding DNA: TGTGCCAGCTCACCAGGAGAGTGGGCTAAAACGCAGTATTTT.